One sample yielded the 14 T cell receptor beta chains listed below, sequenced in a study of T-cell memory formation after mild COVID-19. TCRdb passed the 5' RACE reads through MiXCR, listing each CDR3 protein once. The sample has 400,000 to 450,000 distinct CDR3 sequences; about 20% are singletons. The sample taken for sequencing was PBMCs or a T cell subset sorted from them (not recorded which). These receptors originate from a man aged 18 to 29 who had mild COVID-19 (a few samples of this study predate the infection). Cell type and time point are not known.

Many counts were recorded for this clonotype. The gene calls are TRBV5-1 and TRBJ2-2; D unresolved. Germline lookup yields CDR1 SGHRS and CDR2 YFSETQ. The V end was cut by 5 bases, the J end by 1 base, with 9 bases between. The length of the CDR3 is 14 residues. CDR3: CASSGRMNTGELFF. CDR3 nucleotides: TGCGCCAGCAGTGGACGGATGAACACCGGGGAGCTGTTTTTT.

The DNA for the CDR3 is TGCAGCGTTCGAGCCGGGAACGGGGAGCTGTTTTTT. This sequence encodes CSVRAGNGELFF. This sequence joins TRBV29-1 and TRBJ2-2; the D gene is possibly TRBD2 (5 bases). Germline V gene data show CDR1 as SQVTM and CDR2 as ANQGSEA. This CDR3 region has 12 residues. V was trimmed by 5 bases and J by 7 bases, leaving 11 bases between them.

This clonotype has only a few counts. The J gene is TRBJ1-1, the V gene TRBV4-1, with D uncertain. Per germline, CDR1 MGHRA and CDR2 YSYEKL. The CDR3 totals 14 residues. Trimming removed 3 bases from V and 3 bases from J, with 11 bases in between. The CDR3 region has the DNA TGCGCCAGCAGCCACGGTCTTTTTGACACTGAAGCTTTCTTT. Protein product: CASSHGLFDTEAFF.

In this sample, this clonotype turned up a few times. The chain has TRBV2 and TRBJ2-3; perhaps D is TRBD1 or TRBD2 (5 bases each). V lost 6 bases and J 0 bases, leaving 16 bases between the germline ends. Germline values: CDR1 SNHLY, CDR2 FYNNEI. The CDR3 totals 16 residues. The chain's CDR3 is CASSEGKITSTDTQYF. DNA for the CDR3: TGTGCCAGCAGCGAGGGGAAGATAACTAGCACAGATACGCAGTATTTT.

V gene TRBV3-1 combines with J gene TRBJ1-4; D uncertain. Deletions cut 4 bases from V and 0 bases from J, with 12 bases between. The germline CDR1 and CDR2 sequences are LGHDT and YNNKEL (reference sequence). The CDR3 contains 16 residues. The CDR3 bases are TGTGCCAGCAGCCCCTCAAGACTTGCAACTAATGAAAAACTGTTTTTT. This sequence encodes CASSPSRLATNEKLFF.

The chain carries TRBV7-9 and TRBJ2-3, with 8 bases fitting TRBD2. CDR3 length: 16 residues. With V trimmed by 4 bases and J by 1 base, 7 bases remained unmatched. CDR1 is SEHNR and CDR2 is FQNEAQ in the germline V gene (reference sequence). CDR3 bases: TGTGCCAGCAGCTCCTGTCGGGGGGGCGGCACAGATACGCAGTATTTT. It translates to CASSSCRGGGTDTQYF.

The chain carries TRBV4-3 and TRBJ2-2; TRBD1 is a possible D gene (5 bases). V lost 4 bases and J 6 bases, leaving 15 bases between the germline ends. Germline lookup yields CDR1 LGHNA and CDR2 YSLEER. This CDR3 comprises 15 residues. The CDR3 loop is CASSPGQPYSGELFF. The CDR3, as DNA: TGCGCCAGCAGCCCAGGGCAGCCGTATTCCGGGGAGCTGTTTTTT.

This sequence joins TRBV11-1 and TRBJ2-5; D is unclear. Germline CDR1 is SGHAT and CDR2 is FQDESV (reference sequence). The CDR3 runs to 13 residues. V was shortened by 3 bases and J by 4 bases, with 9 bases between the two germline ends. The CDR3 sequence: CASSFTGGETQYF. CDR3 nucleotides: TGTGCCAGCAGCTTCACCGGCGGAGAGACCCAGTACTTC.

The rearrangement links TRBV6-6 to TRBJ2-7; TRBD1 agrees at 7 bases. Trimming cost V 2 bases and J 5 bases; bases outside gene matches: 9. The CDR3 contains 15 residues. The germline V gene has CDR1 MNHNY and CDR2 SVGAGI (reference sequence). The CDR3 spells CASSYLTGQFHEQYF. CDR3 DNA: TGTGCCAGCAGTTACCTGACAGGGCAGTTCCACGAGCAGTACTTC.

V and J are TRBV5-1 and TRBJ1-4; no clear D gene. The CDR3 is 15 residues long. Germline lookup yields CDR1 SGHRS and CDR2 YFSETQ. Trimming removed 3 bases from V and 8 bases from J, with 17 bases in between. CDR3 region: CASSSRYGGGEKLFF. CDR3 nucleotides: TGCGCCAGCAGCTCGAGGTATGGAGGAGGAGAAAAACTGTTTTTT.

The rearrangement uses TRBV27 and TRBJ1-3, with 7 bases aligning to TRBD1. CDR3 length equals 15 residues. Trimming cost V 3 bases and J 2 bases; bases outside gene matches: 4. Germline V gene lookup returns CDR1 MNHEY and CDR2 SMNVEV (reference sequence). Here the CDR3 DNA reads TGTGCCAGCAGTTTGAACAGGGGACCTGGAAACACCATATATTTT. Translation: CASSLNRGPGNTIYF.

The chain recombines TRBV28 with TRBJ1-6, with 7 positions matching TRBD1. The CDR3 runs 15 residues. With 6 bases clipped from V and 6 bases from J, the junction kept 8 bases outside the gene matches. CDR1 and CDR2 (germline): MDHEN, SYDVKM. CDR3 sequence reads: CASRPGDRVNSPLHF. DNA of the CDR3: TGTGCCAGCAGGCCAGGAGACAGGGTTAATTCACCCCTCCACTTT.

CDR3: CASSLGPGASGNTIYF. The CDR3 DNA reads TGTGCCAGCAGCTTGGGTCCGGGGGCAAGCGGAAACACCATATATTTT. The chain employs TRBV5-4 and TRBJ1-3, with D possibly being TRBD1 (6 bases). Trimming removed 0 bases at V and 4 bases at J, with 14 bases between. This CDR3 region has 16 residues. Germline CDR1 reads SGHNT; CDR2 reads YYREEE (reference sequence).

This clonotype was seen at least ten times. The chain uses TRBV12-3 or TRBV12-4 and TRBJ1-5, with TRBD1 as a possible D gene (5 bases). The CDR3 runs 16 residues. V was cut by 5 bases and J by 0 bases, with 14 bases left in between. DNA for the CDR3: TGTGCCAGCAGTACGCAGACAGTGGCTAGCAATCAGCCCCAGCATTTT. Protein product: CASSTQTVASNQPQHF.